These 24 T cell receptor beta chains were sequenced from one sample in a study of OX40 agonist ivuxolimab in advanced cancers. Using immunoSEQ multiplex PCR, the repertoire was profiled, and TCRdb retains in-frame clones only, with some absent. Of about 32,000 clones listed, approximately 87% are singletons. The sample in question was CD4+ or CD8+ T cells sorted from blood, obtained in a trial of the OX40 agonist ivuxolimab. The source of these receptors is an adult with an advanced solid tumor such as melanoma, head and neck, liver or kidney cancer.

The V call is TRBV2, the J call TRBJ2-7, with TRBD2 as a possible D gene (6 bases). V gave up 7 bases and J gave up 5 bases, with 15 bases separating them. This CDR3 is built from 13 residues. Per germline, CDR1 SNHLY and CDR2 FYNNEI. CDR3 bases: TGTGCCAGCAACGGCGGGGTAAGCGACGAGCAGTACTTC. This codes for CASNGGVSDEQYF.

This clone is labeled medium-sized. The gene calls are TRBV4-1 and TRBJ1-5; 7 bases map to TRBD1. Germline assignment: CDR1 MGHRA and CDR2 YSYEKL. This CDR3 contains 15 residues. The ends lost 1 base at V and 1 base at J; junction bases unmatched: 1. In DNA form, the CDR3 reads TGCGCCAGCAGCCAAGGACAGGGAAGCAATCAGCCCCAGCATTTT. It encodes CASSQGQGSNQPQHF.

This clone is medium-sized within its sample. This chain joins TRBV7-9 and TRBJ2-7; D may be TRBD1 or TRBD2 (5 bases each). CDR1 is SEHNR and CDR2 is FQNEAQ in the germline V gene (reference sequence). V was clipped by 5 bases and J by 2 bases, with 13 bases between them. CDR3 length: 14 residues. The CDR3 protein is CASSAGTGTYEQYF. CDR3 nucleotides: TGTGCCAGCAGCGCTGGGACGGGAACCTACGAGCAGTACTTC.

The CDR3 loop is CASSFVAGGMINEQFF. In DNA form, the CDR3 reads TGTGCCAGCAGCTTCGTAGCGGGGGGGATGATCAATGAGCAGTTCTTC. The chain joins TRBV7-8 to TRBJ2-1; the match to TRBD2 covers 11 bases. Germline CDR1 and CDR2: SGHVS and FQNEAQ. V lost 3 bases and J lost 6; bases outside the gene matches: 7. CDR3 length: 16 residues.

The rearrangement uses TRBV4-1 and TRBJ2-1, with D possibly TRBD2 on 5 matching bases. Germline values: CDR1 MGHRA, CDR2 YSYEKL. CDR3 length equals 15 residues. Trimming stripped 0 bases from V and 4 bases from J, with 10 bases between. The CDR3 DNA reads TGCGCCAGCAGCCAAGACCCGGACTCTTACAATGAGCAGTTCTTC. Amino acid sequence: CASSQDPDSYNEQFF.

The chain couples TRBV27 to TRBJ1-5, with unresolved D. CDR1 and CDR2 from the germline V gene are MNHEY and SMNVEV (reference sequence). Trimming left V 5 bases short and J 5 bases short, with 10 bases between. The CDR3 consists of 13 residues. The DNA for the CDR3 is TGTGCCAGCAGTCTCGGGATTTATCAGCCCCAGCATTTT. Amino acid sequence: CASSLGIYQPQHF.

The CDR3 spells CASTGTGPHEQYF. The CDR3 region has the DNA TGTGCCAGCACCGGGACAGGTCCCCACGAGCAGTACTTC. The J gene is TRBJ2-7, the V gene TRBV27, with 8 positions matching TRBD1. The CDR3 runs 13 residues. Germline assignment: CDR1 MNHEY and CDR2 SMNVEV (reference sequence). V lost 7 bases and J lost 5; bases outside the gene matches: 7.

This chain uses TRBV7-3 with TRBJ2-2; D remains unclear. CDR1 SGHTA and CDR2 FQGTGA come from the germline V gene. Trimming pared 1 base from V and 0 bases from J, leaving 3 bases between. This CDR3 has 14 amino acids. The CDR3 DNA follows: TGTGCCAGCAGCTTAATAACGAACACCGGGGAGCTGTTTTTT. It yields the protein CASSLITNTGELFF.

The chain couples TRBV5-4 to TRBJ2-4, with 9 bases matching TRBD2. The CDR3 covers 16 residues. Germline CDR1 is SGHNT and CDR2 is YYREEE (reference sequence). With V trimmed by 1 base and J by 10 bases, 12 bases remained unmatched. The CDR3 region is CASSLWLAGLGGIQYF. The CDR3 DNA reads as TGTGCCAGCAGCTTGTGGCTAGCGGGGCTTGGGGGTATTCAGTACTTC.

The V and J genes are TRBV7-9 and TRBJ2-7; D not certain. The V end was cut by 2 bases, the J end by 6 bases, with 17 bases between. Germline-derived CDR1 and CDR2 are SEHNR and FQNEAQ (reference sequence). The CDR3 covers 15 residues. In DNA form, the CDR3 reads TGTGCCAGCAGCTTAATGGCCCCCCTTGCCCCCGAGCAGTACTTC. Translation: CASSLMAPLAPEQYF. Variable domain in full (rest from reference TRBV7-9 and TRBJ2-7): DTGVSQNPRHKITKRGQNVTFRCDPISEHNRLYWYRQTLGQGPEFLTYFQNEAQLEKSRLLSDRFSAERPKGSFSTLEIQRTEQGDSAMYLCASSLMAPLAPEQYFGPGTRLTVT.

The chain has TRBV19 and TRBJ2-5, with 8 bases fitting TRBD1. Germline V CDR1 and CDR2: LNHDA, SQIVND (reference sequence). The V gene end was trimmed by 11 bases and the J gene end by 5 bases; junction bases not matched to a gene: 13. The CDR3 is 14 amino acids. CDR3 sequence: CAGWTPGGWETQYF. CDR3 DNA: TGTGCCGGATGGACTCCAGGGGGCTGGGAGACCCAGTACTTC. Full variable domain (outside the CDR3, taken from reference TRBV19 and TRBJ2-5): DGGITQSPKYLFRKEGQNVTLSCEQNLNHDAMYWYRQDPGQGLRLIYYSQIVNDFQKGDIAEGYSVSREKKESFPLTVTSAQKNPTAFYLCAGWTPGGWETQYFGPGTRLLVL.

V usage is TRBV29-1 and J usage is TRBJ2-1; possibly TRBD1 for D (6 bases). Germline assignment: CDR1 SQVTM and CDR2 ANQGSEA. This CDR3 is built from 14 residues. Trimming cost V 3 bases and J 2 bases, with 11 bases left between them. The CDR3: CSVEVQGTYNEQFF. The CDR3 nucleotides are TGCAGCGTTGAGGTACAGGGAACCTACAATGAGCAGTTCTTC.

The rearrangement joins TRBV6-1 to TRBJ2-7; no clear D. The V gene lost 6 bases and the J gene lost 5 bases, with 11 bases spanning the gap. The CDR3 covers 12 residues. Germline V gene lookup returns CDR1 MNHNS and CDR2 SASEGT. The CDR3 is CASSLPEDEQYF. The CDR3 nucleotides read TGTGCCAGCAGCCTCCCCGAGGACGAGCAGTACTTC.

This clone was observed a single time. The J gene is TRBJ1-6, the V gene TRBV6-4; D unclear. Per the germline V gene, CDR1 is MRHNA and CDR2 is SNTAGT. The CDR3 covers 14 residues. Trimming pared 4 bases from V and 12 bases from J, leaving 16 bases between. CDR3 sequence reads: CASSAHPTAEPLHF. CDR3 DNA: TGTGCCAGCAGTGCCCATCCAACGGCAGAACCCCTCCACTTT.

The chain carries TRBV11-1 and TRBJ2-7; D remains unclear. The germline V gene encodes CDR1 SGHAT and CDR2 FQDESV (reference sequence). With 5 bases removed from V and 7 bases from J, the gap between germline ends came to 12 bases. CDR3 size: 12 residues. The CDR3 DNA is TGTGCCAGCAGCGACTTTCCCTGGGAGCAGTACTTC. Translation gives CASSDFPWEQYF.

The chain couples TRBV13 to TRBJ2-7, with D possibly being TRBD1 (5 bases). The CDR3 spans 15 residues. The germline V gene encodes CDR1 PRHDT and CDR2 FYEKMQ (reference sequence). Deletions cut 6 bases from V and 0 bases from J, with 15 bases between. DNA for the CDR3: TGTGCCAGCAGATCACCCCGACAGAGCTCCTACGAGCAGTACTTC. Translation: CASRSPRQSSYEQYF. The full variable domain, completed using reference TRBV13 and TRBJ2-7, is AAGVIQSPRHLIKEKRETATLKCYPIPRHDTVYWYQQGPGQDPQFLISFYEKMQSDKGSIPDRFSAQQFSDYHSELNMSSLELGDSALYFCASRSPRQSSYEQYFGPGTRLTVT.

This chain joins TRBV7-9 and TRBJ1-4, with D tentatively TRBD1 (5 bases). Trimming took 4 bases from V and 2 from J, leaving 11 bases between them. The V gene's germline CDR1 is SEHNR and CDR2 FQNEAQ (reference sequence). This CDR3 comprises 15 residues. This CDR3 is CASSSPGDTNEKLFF. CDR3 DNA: TGTGCCAGCAGCTCCCCCGGGGACACTAATGAAAAACTGTTTTTT.

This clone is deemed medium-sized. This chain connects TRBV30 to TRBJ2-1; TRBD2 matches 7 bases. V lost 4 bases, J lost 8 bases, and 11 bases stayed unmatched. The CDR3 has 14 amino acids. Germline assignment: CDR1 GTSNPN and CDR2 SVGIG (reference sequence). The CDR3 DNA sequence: TGTGCCTGGAATGAAGCAGGACTAGGCGATGAGCAGTTCTTC. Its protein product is CAWNEAGLGDEQFF. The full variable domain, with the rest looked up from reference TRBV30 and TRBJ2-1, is SQTIHQWPATLVQPVGSPLSLECTVEGTSNPNLYWYRQAAGRGLQLLFYSVGIGQISSEVPQNLSASRPQDRQFILSSKKLLLSDSGFYLCAWNEAGLGDEQFFGPGTRLTVL.

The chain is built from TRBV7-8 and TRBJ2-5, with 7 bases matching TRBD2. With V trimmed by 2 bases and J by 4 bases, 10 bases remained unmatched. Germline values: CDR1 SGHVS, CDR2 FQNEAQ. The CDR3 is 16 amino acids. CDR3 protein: CASSLWGGSIPETQYF. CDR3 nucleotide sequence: TGTGCCAGCAGCTTATGGGGCGGGAGCATCCCAGAGACCCAGTACTTC.

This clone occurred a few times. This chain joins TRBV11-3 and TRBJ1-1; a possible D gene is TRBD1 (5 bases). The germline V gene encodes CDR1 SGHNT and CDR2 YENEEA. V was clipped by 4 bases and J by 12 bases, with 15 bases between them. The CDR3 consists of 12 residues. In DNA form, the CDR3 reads TGTGCCAGCAGCTATTCGTCCGGGGCCACTTTCTTT. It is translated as CASSYSSGATFF. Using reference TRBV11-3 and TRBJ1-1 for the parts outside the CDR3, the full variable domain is EAGVVQSPRYKIIEKKQPVAFWCNPISGHNTLYWYLQNLGQGPELLIRYENEEAVDDSQLPKDRFSAERLKGVDSTLKIQPAELGDSAVYLCASSYSSGATFFGQGTRLTVV.

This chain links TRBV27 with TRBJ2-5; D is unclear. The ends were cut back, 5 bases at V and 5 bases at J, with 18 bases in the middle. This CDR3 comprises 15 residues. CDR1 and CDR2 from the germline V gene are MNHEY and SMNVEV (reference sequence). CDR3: CASSPTVGKGETQYF. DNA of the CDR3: TGTGCCAGCAGTCCCACCGTGGGGAAAGGCGAGACCCAGTACTTC.

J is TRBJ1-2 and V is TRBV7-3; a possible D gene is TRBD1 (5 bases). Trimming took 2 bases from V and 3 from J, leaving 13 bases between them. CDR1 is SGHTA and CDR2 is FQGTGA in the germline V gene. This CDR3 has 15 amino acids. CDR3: CASSLLTAADYGYTF. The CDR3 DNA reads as TGTGCCAGCAGCTTATTGACAGCCGCCGACTATGGCTACACCTTC.

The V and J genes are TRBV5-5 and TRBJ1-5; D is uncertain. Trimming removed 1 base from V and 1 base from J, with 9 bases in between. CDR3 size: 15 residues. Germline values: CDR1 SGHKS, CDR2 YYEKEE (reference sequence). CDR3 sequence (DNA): TGTGCCAGCAGCTTGTTATTCTCGAGCAATCAGCCCCAGCATTTT. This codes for CASSLLFSSNQPQHF. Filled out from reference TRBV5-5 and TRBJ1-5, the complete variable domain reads DAGVTQSPTHLIKTRGQQVTLRCSPISGHKSVSWYQQVLGQGPQFIFQYYEKEERGRGNFPDRFSARQFPNYSSELNVNALLLGDSALYLCASSLLFSSNQPQHFGDGTRLSIL.

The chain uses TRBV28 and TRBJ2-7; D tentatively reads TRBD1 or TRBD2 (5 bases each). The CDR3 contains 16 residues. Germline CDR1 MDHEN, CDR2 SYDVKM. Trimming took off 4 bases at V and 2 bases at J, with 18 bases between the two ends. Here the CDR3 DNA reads TGTGCCAGCAGTTCCGGTCCGGGACCCGGCCCCTACGAGCAGTACTTC. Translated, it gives CASSSGPGPGPYEQYF.